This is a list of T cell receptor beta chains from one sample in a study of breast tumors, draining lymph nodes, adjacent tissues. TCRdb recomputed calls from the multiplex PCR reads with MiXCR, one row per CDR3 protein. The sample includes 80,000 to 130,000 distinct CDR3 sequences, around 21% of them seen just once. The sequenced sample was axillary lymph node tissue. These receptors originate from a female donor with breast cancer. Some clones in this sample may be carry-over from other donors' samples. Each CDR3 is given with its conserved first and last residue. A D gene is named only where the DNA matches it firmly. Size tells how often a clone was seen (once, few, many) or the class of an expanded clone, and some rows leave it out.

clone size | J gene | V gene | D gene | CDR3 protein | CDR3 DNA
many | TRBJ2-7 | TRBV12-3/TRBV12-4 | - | CASSLDHVHEQYF | TGTGCCAGCAGTTTAGATCATGTGCACGAGCAGTACTTC
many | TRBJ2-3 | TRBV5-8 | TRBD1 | CASSFRTGAEDTQYF | TGTGCCAGCAGCTTTAGGACAGGGGCGGAGGATACGCAGTATTTT
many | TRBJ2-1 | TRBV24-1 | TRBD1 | CATSDFPRGEQFF | TGTGCCACCAGTGATTTTCCCAGGGGGGAGCAGTTCTTC
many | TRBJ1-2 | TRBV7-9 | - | CASSWTNYGYTF | TGTGCCAGCAGCTGGACAAACTATGGCTACACCTTC
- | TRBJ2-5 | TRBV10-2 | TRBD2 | CASSRGGGETQYF | TGCGCCAGCAGCCGGGGGGGGGGAGAGACCCAGTACTTC
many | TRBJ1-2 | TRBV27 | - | CASSFLGSYGYTF | TGTGCCAGCAGTTTCTTGGGGTCCTATGGCTACACCTTC
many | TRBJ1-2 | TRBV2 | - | CASSAQQLFDGYTF | TGTGCCAGCAGTGCTCAACAGCTATTTGATGGCTACACCTTC
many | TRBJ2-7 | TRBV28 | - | CASSLGGSPSYEQYF | TGTGCCAGCAGTTTGGGTGGGAGCCCTTCCTACGAGCAGTACTTC
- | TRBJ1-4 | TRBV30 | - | CAWNWGRGGKLFF | TGTGCCTGGAACTGGGGCCGGGGGGGAAAACTGTTTTTT
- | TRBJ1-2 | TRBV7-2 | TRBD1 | CASSSGTGVHGYTF | TGTGCCAGCAGCTCCGGGACAGGGGTGCATGGCTACACCTTC
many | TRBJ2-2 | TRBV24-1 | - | CATSDGVVSGELFF | TGTGCCACCAGTGATGGGGTGGTCTCCGGGGAGCTGTTTTTT
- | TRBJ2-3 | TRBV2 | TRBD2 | CTSTGLAGGLDTDTQYF | TGTACCAGCACCGGACTAGCGGGAGGGCTTGACACAGATACGCAGTATTTT
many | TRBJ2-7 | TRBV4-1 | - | CASSQDPGTAYEQYF | TGCGCCAGCAGCCAAGATCCGGGAACTGCCTACGAGCAGTACTTC
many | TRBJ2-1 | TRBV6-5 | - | CASSYKRASYNEQFF | TGTGCCAGCAGTTACAAGAGGGCCTCCTACAATGAGCAGTTCTTC
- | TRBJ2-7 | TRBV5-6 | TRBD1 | CASSRQGATEQYF | TGTGCCAGCAGTCGGCAGGGGGCCACTGAGCAGTACTTC
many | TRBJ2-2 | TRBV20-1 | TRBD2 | CSGTKNTGELFF | TGCAGCGGGACTAAAAACACCGGGGAGCTGTTTTTT
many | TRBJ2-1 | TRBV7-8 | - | CASSLVTGSEQFF | TGTGCCAGCAGCTTAGTTACCGGCTCTGAGCAGTTCTTC
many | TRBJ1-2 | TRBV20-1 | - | CSARDRDGYTF | TGCAGTGCTAGAGATCGAGATGGCTACACCTTC
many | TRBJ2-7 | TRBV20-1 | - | CSAPRPSSYEQYF | TGCAGTGCTCCTCGACCCAGCTCCTACGAGCAGTACTTC
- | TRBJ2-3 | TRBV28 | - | CASSLSSRRNTDTQYF | TGTGCCAGCAGTTTATCGTCGAGAAGAAACACAGATACGCAGTATTTT
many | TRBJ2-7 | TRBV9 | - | CASSPDSSPYEQYF | TGTGCCAGCAGCCCGGACAGTTCCCCCTACGAGCAGTACTTC
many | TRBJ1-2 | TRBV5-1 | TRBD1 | CASSPSGQRNYGYTF | TGCGCCAGCAGCCCCTCGGGACAGCGTAACTATGGCTACACCTTC
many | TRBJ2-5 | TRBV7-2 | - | CASSLMWAEETQYF | TGTGCCAGCAGCTTAATGTGGGCGGAAGAGACCCAGTACTTC
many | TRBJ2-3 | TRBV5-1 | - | CASSPLDVVGTDTQYF | TGCGCCAGCAGCCCACTCGATGTAGTAGGAACAGATACGCAGTATTTT
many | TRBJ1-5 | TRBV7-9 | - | CASSLGNSGPQPQHF | TGTGCCAGCAGCTTAGGCAACTCAGGCCCTCAGCCCCAGCATTTT
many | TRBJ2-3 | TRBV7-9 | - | CASSLGVGPTDTQYF | TGTGCCAGCAGCTTAGGAGTGGGTCCCACAGATACGCAGTATTTT
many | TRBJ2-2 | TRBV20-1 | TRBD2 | CSARVLAGGDTGELFF | TGCAGTGCTAGGGTACTGGCGGGAGGTGACACCGGGGAGCTGTTTTTT
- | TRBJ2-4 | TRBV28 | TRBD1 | CATVDRGKNIQYF | TGTGCCACAGTCGACAGGGGCAAAAACATTCAGTACTTC
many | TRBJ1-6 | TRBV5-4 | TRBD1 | CASGDPGTGHNSPLHF | TGTGCCAGCGGGGACCCCGGGACAGGGCATAATTCACCCCTCCACTTT
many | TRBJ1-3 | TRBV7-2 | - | CASSLTGASGNTIYF | TGTGCCAGCAGCCTAACAGGCGCCTCTGGAAACACCATATATTTT
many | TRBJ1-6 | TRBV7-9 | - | CASSSLRTQPNNSPLHF | TGTGCCAGCAGCTCACTCCGGACCCAACCTAATAATTCACCCCTCCACTTT
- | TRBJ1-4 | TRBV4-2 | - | CASSLKSAGDEKLFF | TGTGCCAGCAGCCTAAAATCCGCAGGGGACGAAAAACTGTTTTTT
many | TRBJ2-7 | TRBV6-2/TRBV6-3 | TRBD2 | CASSYGRGGGEQYF | TGTGCCAGCAGTTACGGGCGGGGGGGCGGCGAGCAGTACTTC
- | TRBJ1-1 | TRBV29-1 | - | CSVDPHRAEAFF | TGCAGCGTTGATCCCCATCGTGCTGAAGCTTTCTTT
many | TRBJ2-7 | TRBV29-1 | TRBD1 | CSVATGGLNEQYF | TGCAGCGTTGCCACAGGGGGTCTCAACGAGCAGTACTTC
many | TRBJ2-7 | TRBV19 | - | CASSSHSTGSYEQYF | TGTGCCAGTAGTTCCCACTCAACAGGCTCCTACGAGCAGTACTTC
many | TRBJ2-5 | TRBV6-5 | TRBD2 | CASSYSGLAETQYF | TGTGCCAGCAGTTACTCCGGACTAGCTGAGACCCAGTACTTC
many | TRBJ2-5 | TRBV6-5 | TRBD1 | CASSYGAGGYQETQYF | TGTGCCAGCAGTTACGGGGCAGGGGGATACCAAGAGACCCAGTACTTC
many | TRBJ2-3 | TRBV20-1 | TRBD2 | CSALRQRGTTDTQYF | TGCAGTGCCCTCCGCCAGCGGGGGACCACAGATACGCAGTATTTT
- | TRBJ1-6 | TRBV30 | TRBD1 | CAWMGQNSSPLHF | TGTGCCTGGATGGGACAGAATAGTTCACCCCTCCACTTT
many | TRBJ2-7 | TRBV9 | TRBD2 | CASSVESGGNEQYF | TGTGCCAGCAGCGTAGAGAGCGGGGGGAACGAGCAGTACTTC